A single T cell receptor (beta chain) is shown here with its context. Its antigen is undetermined. The sample is drawn from a study of Ad26.COV2.S vaccination and SARS-CoV-2 variants. Whole-study context: Once or twice, 56 days apart, Ad26.COV2.S was delivered intramuscularly.

The CDR3 is made up of 14 amino acids. Per germline, CDR1 SGHTA and CDR2 FQGNSA. The V end lost 5 bases, the J end lost 4 bases, and 12 bases lay between the germline ends. Treatment here: 15 to 20 received Ad26.COV2.S at low or high dose, single or two shots; roughly five received placebo; per-sample allocation not given. Sampling was performed 63 days after the first vaccine or placebo injection. In Boston, the donor was an adult between 18-55 years of age. Study conclusions and caveats: Vaccine and placebo recipients had similar non-spike TCR breadth. Overall T cell responses may have been underestimated by the analyses of TCR breadth and depth.

The protocol was immunoSEQ multiplex PCR, while the TCRdb copy is restricted to in-frame clones and leaves out a portion. The repertoire holds 300,000 to 450,000 clones, with 85% as singletons. This chain uses TRBV7-2 with TRBJ2-1; D is uncertain. This TCR was sampled from a person between 18 and 60 years old who received the Ad26.COV2.S COVID-19 vaccine or a placebo. Sequencing used peripheral blood, obtained in a trial of Ad26.COV2.S vaccine versus placebo. CDR3 nucleotide sequence: TGTGCCAGCAGCCTTCGTGGCGCATACAATGAGCAGTTCTTC. Encoded protein: CASSLRGAYNEQFF.